This T cell receptor beta chain originates from a study of blood T cells in healthy people across ages (dated by TCRdb to 2015 to 2017). Notes on the research overall: In model experiments, template switching captured about one uniquely barcoded TCR beta cDNA molecule for every two T cells. To avoid experimental bias, donors of different ages were spread randomly across the sequencing lanes. The study analyzed two additional independent replicas of 1 million unique cDNA reads from the same blood draw for two donors, one aged 18 to 30 and one aged 80 or older. The study measured age-related changes in TCR beta repertoire diversity using deep sequencing normalized with unique cDNA molecular identifiers. The donors were split into four age groups: young (average 16 years), middle-aged (roughly 42), aged (about 56) and long-lived (roughly 86). Study-level results and caveats: Because profiling used bulk unsorted PBMCs, naive and antigen-experienced compartments could not be compared conclusively. Estimates of total diversity from one million sequenced T cells were regarded as lower bounds and underestimates. There was a strong correlation between observed TCR beta diversity and the percentage of naive T cells measured by flow cytometry. Observed TCR beta diversity per million T cells fell roughly linearly with age, and a significant reduction was already apparent by age roughly 40. Because the CMV infection status of the donors was unknown, age-related changes in expanded clonotypes may potentially have been confounded. Compared with the aged group, the long-lived group had more naive CD4+ T cells, fewer expanded clones and increased TCR diversity, suggesting age selection.

Systemically healthy Caucasian individuals from Russia, approximately 39 in total and aged roughly 6 to 100 years, were included as donors. Roughly 9 milliliters of peripheral blood were drawn from each donor into EDTA-treated Vacutainer tubes. Ficoll-Paque density-gradient centrifugation was used to isolate PBMCs, with at least 7 million obtained per sample. Trizol reagent was used to extract total RNA from PBMCs, with at least 6 micrograms per sample. For every donor, an aliquot of PBMCs went through flow cytometry to measure the percentages of naive CD45RAhigh/CD27high T cells. A remark on this clonotype: The antigen it binds to is not known. No quality values exist for individual bases; no much larger clone is one base distant.

Libraries were constructed by 5' RACE. The reads were generated on an Illumina HiSeq 2500. The second PCR ran for about 7 to 11 cycles and used a J-beta primer mix along with a sample-barcoded 5' primer. A unique molecular identifier was introduced onto each TCR beta cDNA molecule by a template-switch 5' adaptor carrying 12 random nucleotides. Each sample yielded at least 3 million CDR3-containing paired-end reads. First-strand cDNA was synthesized from all RNA with the Mint cDNA synthesis kit, primed by a TRBC-specific oligonucleotide. Following uracil-DNA glycosylase treatment, all cDNA underwent a first 18-cycle PCR with the universal primers M1SS and BC2_uni_R. In the authors' own workflow: For normalization, 1 million high-quality reads, each with a distinct molecular identifier, were randomly selected from each sample. Instead of being binned into consensus sequences, reads with shared molecular identifiers were discarded. CDR3 identification, clonotype clustering and error correction used MiTCR with a Q25 quality threshold and the strictest error-elimination algorithm. A nonparametric unseen species model with Euler transformation was used to estimate a lower bound on total TCR beta diversity. TCRdb trimmed the raw reads at Q25, called clones with MiXCR and kept productive beta chains. Entries that share a CDR3 protein sequence are merged under the most common genes and DNA. Here the V and J calls rest on TCRdb's processing, not on the authors' analysis. Here the sample has hundreds of thousands of distinct CDR3 sequences; roughly 60% occur a single time. The top ten clones comprise about 20% of the sample.

This TCR was recovered from a man in his thirties or forties in good health. The material sequenced was blood.

Read as DNA, the sequence is TGTGCCAGCACTTCAGGAACGGAGACCCAGTACTTC. Its translation reads: CASTSGTETQYF. The chain employs TRBV7-9 and TRBJ2-5, with the identity of the D gene unclear. Spanning cysteine to phenylalanine, the CDR3 consists of 12 amino acids. Just the 36-base CDR3 DNA is kept, in frame starting at base 1. Trimming removed 7 bases from V and 5 bases from J, leaving 11 bases between the germline ends. In the germline V gene (reference sequence), CDR1 corresponds to SEHNR and CDR2 to FQNEAQ.